This TCR beta chain was identified in a study of blood T cells in healthy people across ages. Through a sample-barcoded 5' primer and a J-beta primer mix, a second PCR was run for roughly 6 to 12 cycles. TCRdb redid the calling of the 5' RACE reads with MiXCR, one entry per CDR3 protein. Among 1.5 million to 2 million distinct CDR3 sequences listed, 28% were seen once. Germline lookup yields CDR1 SGHRS and CDR2 YFSETQ. The CDR3 consists of 16 residues. The trim removed 4 bases at V and 3 bases at J, leaving 9 bases unmatched. This clonotype was observed once. The clonotype originates from a woman aged 25-40 years in good health. The chain carries TRBV5-1 and TRBJ2-3; 9 bases fit TRBD2. The sequenced material came from blood. The CDR3 here is CASSGGGAARTDTQYF. The CDR3 DNA reads as TGCGCCAGCAGCGGCGGGGGGGCCGCAAGGACAGATACGCAGTATTTT.